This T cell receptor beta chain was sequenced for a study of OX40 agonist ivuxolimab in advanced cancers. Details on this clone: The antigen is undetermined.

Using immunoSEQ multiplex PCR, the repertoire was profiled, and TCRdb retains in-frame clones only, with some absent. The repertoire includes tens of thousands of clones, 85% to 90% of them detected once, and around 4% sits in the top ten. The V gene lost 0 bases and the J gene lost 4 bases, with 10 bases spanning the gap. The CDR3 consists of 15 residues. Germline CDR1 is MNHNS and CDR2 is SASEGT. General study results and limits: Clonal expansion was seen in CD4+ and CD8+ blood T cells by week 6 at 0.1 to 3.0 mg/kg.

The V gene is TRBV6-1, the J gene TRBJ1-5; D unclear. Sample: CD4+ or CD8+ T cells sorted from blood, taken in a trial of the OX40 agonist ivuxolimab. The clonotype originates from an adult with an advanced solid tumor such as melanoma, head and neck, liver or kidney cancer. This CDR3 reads CASSEALVGNQPQHF. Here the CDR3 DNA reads TGTGCCAGCAGTGAAGCGTTAGTTGGGAATCAGCCCCAGCATTTT.